This T cell receptor beta chain comes out of a study of blood T cell repertoires in COVID-19. Study-wide context: Sample material is recorded as cDNA or gDNA derived from T cells, B-cell-depleted T cells, or PBMCs.

As processed by the authors: Quantification of nucleated cells was approximated via reference gene primer amplification. Libraries were prepared by immunoSEQ multiplex PCR; TCRdb keeps only in-frame clonotypes and omits some of them. The DNA gave D and trimming, while V, J and clone size come from that table. The sample has around 220,000 clones, more than 70% seen once. CDR3 size: 12 residues. Germline trimming cut 3 bases from V and 8 bases from J; bases unmatched to any gene: 3. Germline CDR1 is SGHAT and CDR2 is FQNNGV. The sequence was collected from a woman aged 40 to 50 with acute COVID-19. Sequencing was carried out using PBMCs or T cells enriched from blood (not recorded which). This chain joins TRBV11-2 and TRBJ1-2; 7 nucleotides match TRBD1. CDR3 sequence: CASSLTGRGYTF. The CDR3 region has the DNA TGTGCCAGCAGCTTGACAGGGAGAGGCTACACCTTC.